The rows below give T cell receptor beta chains drawn from one sample of a study of blood T cell repertoires in COVID-19. The table came from immunoSEQ multiplex PCR; TCRdb's copy has only in-frame clones and leaves some out. The sample lists a few hundred thousand clones, 70% to 90% occurring once. Sample: peripheral blood. The receptors here all came from a woman in her seventies with active or convalescent COVID-19. Both conserved end residues are part of each CDR3. A D gene is named only where the DNA matches it firmly. Only part of the rows carry a size: once, few, many, or a class if the clone is expanded.

d_call	v_call	j_call	clone_size	cdr3_nt	cdr3_aa
NA	TRBV2	TRBJ2-5	NA	TGTGCCAGCAATACTGCACAGGGGGGGGCACAGACCCAGTACTTC	CASNTAQGGAQTQYF
NA	TRBV12-3/TRBV12-4	TRBJ2-3	NA	TGTGCCAGCAGTTTAGCGAGTTCGGATACGCAGTATTTT	CASSLASSDTQYF
TRBD1	TRBV7-9	TRBJ1-3	NA	TGTGCCAGCAGCCCAGGACAGGGACGAGGCTCTGGAAACACCATATATTTT	CASSPGQGRGSGNTIYF
TRBD1	TRBV5-6	TRBJ1-4	NA	TGTGCCAGCAGCTTGGTCCAGGGGGCAACTAATGAAAAACTGTTTTTT	CASSLVQGATNEKLFF
NA	TRBV3-1/TRBV3-2	TRBJ2-7	NA	TGTGCCAGCAGCCAATCGGTATACGAACAGTACTTC	CASSQSVYEQYF
TRBD1	TRBV19	TRBJ2-7	NA	TGTGCCAGTAGTACGATACCGGGACAGATTTACGAGCAGTACTTC	CASSTIPGQIYEQYF
TRBD2	TRBV24-1	TRBJ2-1	NA	TGTGCCACCAGTGATTTGACAGCGGGGGGGCATGATGAGCAGTTCTTC	CATSDLTAGGHDEQFF
NA	TRBV5-4	TRBJ1-6	once	TGTGCCAGCAGCTTGACGGTCTATAATTCACCCCTCCACTTT	CASSLTVYNSPLHF
NA	TRBV18	TRBJ1-1	NA	TGTGCCAGCTCACCATACGGGGGGCGAAATGAAGCTTTCTTT	CASSPYGGRNEAFF
NA	TRBV4-3	TRBJ1-4	NA	TGCGCCAGCAGCCAAGACCGCGTTGGAGCGTTTCTGAATGAAAAACTGTTTTTT	CASSQDRVGAFLNEKLFF
TRBD1	TRBV24-1	TRBJ1-2	NA	TGTGCCACCAGTGATCACGGACAGGGGTTAAATGGCTACACCTTC	CATSDHGQGLNGYTF
TRBD1	TRBV20-1	TRBJ1-5	NA	TGCAGTGCTAGTCCCAGGGGGAAAGGGCAGCCCCAGCATTTT	CSASPRGKGQPQHF
TRBD1	TRBV7-9	TRBJ2-1	NA	TGTGCCAGCAGCCTCCGGACAGGCCCTTACCATGAGCAGTTCTTC	CASSLRTGPYHEQFF
NA	TRBV12-3/TRBV12-4	TRBJ2-5	few	TGTGCCAGCAGTTTTCAGATAGGCGGGACCCAGTACTTC	CASSFQIGGTQYF
NA	TRBV4-3	TRBJ1-3	NA	TGCGCCAGCAGCCGGGCAGGGGGAAACACCATATATTTT	CASSRAGGNTIYF
TRBD1	TRBV18	TRBJ2-3	NA	TGTGCCAGCTCGCAGACAGGGAAGGTCACAGATACGCAGTATTTT	CASSQTGKVTDTQYF
NA	TRBV21-1	TRBJ2-7	NA	TGTGCCAGCAGCCCGGCCGGGAGGGTCTACGAGCAGTACTTC	CASSPAGRVYEQYF
NA	TRBV7-2	TRBJ2-7	NA	TGTGCCAGCAGACAGAACAGTCGCGAGCAGTACTTC	CASRQNSREQYF
TRBD1	TRBV4-1	TRBJ2-7	NA	TGCGCCAGCAGCCAAGTAAAGCAGGGGGATCGCTACGAGCAGTACTTC	CASSQVKQGDRYEQYF
TRBD1	TRBV5-6	TRBJ2-1	NA	TGTGCCAGCAGCTGGGGCGAGAGGGGGCCAGGGTACAATGAGCAGTTCTTC	CASSWGERGPGYNEQFF
NA	TRBV5-4	TRBJ2-2	NA	TGTGCCAGCAGCTTGGCGGGATCGAACACCGGGGAGCTGTTTTTT	CASSLAGSNTGELFF
NA	TRBV6-4	TRBJ2-3	once	TGTGCCAGCTCCGAGGGGGGGACACCAACAGATACGCAGTATTTT	CASSEGGTPTDTQYF
NA	TRBV6-1	TRBJ2-2	NA	TGTGCCAGCAGAGACAGGCGCGCCGGGGAGCTGTTTTTT	CASRDRRAGELFF
TRBD1	TRBV5-4	TRBJ1-6	NA	TGTGCCAGCAGGGGGACAGGGAGAAGTTCACCCCTCCACTTT	CASRGTGRSSPLHF
NA	TRBV7-9	TRBJ2-5	NA	TGTGCCAGCAGCTTAGAAGGCAGGCGACAAGAGACCCAGTACTTC	CASSLEGRRQETQYF
TRBD1	TRBV2	TRBJ2-7	NA	TGTGCCAGCAGAAAGGGGACAGAACACTACGAGCAGTACTTC	CASRKGTEHYEQYF
NA	TRBV5-1	TRBJ1-5	NA	TGCGCCAGCAGCTTGTCCTCTAATAGCAATCAGCCCCAGCATTTT	CASSLSSNSNQPQHF
TRBD2	TRBV4-3	TRBJ2-7	NA	TGCGCCAGCAGCATTCTAGCGGGGGGGGCCTACGAGCAGTACTTC	CASSILAGGAYEQYF
NA	TRBV19	TRBJ1-4	NA	TGTGCCAGTAGTAGCCGGGGGAAACTGTTTTTT	CASSSRGKLFF
NA	TRBV21-1	TRBJ2-7	NA	TGTGCCAGCAGCAAATTCCGTCCGAGGACTTACGAGCAGTACTTC	CASSKFRPRTYEQYF
NA	TRBV25-1	TRBJ1-1	NA	TGTGCCAGCAGTTCCAGTTTTAACACTGAAGCTTTCTTT	CASSSSFNTEAFF
TRBD1	TRBV2	TRBJ2-1	NA	TGTGCCAGCAGTTTACAGGGGGCGGGCGAGCAGTTCTTC	CASSLQGAGEQFF
NA	TRBV11-2	TRBJ1-1	NA	TGTGCCAGCAGCTCAGGGTCCACTGAAGCTTTCTTT	CASSSGSTEAFF
NA	TRBV29-1	TRBJ2-6	NA	TGCAGCGTTGAACGGTATACTGGGGCCAACGTCCTGACTTTC	CSVERYTGANVLTF
NA	TRBV11-2	TRBJ1-6	NA	TGTGCCAGCAGCTTAACTCAGGGGAATTCACCCCTCCACTTT	CASSLTQGNSPLHF
NA	TRBV7-8	TRBJ2-7	NA	TGTGCCTCATGGGCATACTCCTACGAGCAGTACTTC	CASWAYSYEQYF
NA	TRBV3-1/TRBV3-2	TRBJ1-4	NA	TGTGCCAGCAGCGGGGGCAACAGGGCGGAATTAACAAATGAAAAACTGTTTTTT	CASSGGNRAELTNEKLFF
TRBD2	TRBV11-2	TRBJ2-3	NA	TGTGCCAGCAGCTTAGGAGTCAGCGGGGGGGGCACAGATACGCAGTATTTT	CASSLGVSGGGTDTQYF
NA	TRBV5-1	TRBJ1-6	NA	TGCGCCAGCAGCTTGAGAGGGGCGGGGGCTCATAATTCACCCCTCCACTTT	CASSLRGAGAHNSPLHF
NA	TRBV7-9	TRBJ1-1	NA	TGTGCCAGCAGCCTCAACTTGGCTGAAGCTTTCTTT	CASSLNLAEAFF
TRBD1	TRBV5-1	TRBJ2-2	NA	TGCGCCAGCAGCCCCGGGACAGGGGGGAGCACCGGGGAGCTGTTTTTT	CASSPGTGGSTGELFF
NA	TRBV7-9	TRBJ1-5	NA	TGTGCCAGCAGCTTGGGGCAGGACAAACAGCCCCAGCATTTT	CASSLGQDKQPQHF
NA	TRBV18	TRBJ1-1	once	TGTGCCAGCTCACCAGACAGGCTCCAGGGTGAAGCTTTCTTT	CASSPDRLQGEAFF
TRBD1	TRBV7-9	TRBJ1-5	NA	TGTGCCAGCAGCCCAATGGGACAGGGAAATCAGCCCCAGCATTTT	CASSPMGQGNQPQHF
TRBD1	TRBV3-1/TRBV3-2	TRBJ1-2	once	TGTGCCAGCAGCCAACTAGACAGGGACCTTTATGGCTACACCTTC	CASSQLDRDLYGYTF
NA	TRBV9	TRBJ1-1	NA	TGTGCCAGCAGCCTCCAGGGGAACACTGAAGCTTTCTTT	CASSLQGNTEAFF
NA	TRBV19	TRBJ1-1	NA	TGTGCCAGTAGGGCGGTGGGGAACACTGAAGCTTTCTTT	CASRAVGNTEAFF
NA	TRBV12-3/TRBV12-4	TRBJ1-2	once	TGTGCCAGCAGTTTGCAGGGCGACTATGGCTACACCTTC	CASSLQGDYGYTF
NA	TRBV19	TRBJ1-2	NA	TGTGCCAGTACCCTAAGACAGACCTATGGCTACACCTTC	CASTLRQTYGYTF
TRBD1	TRBV6-5	TRBJ1-1	NA	TGTGCCAGCAGTTGGGGACAGGTGAACACTGAAGCTTTCTTT	CASSWGQVNTEAFF